This TCR beta chain came from a study of blood T cell repertoires in COVID-19. Study as a whole: COVID-19 samples, acute and convalescent, were from the United States, Italy and Spain.

This clone was detected only once. The CDR3 is 12 amino acids. Germline V lookup: CDR1 MNHEY, CDR2 SMNVEV (reference sequence). With 6 bases removed from V and 4 bases from J, the gap between germline ends came to 6 bases. The table came from immunoSEQ multiplex PCR; TCRdb's copy has only in-frame clones and leaves some out. The sample records about 140,000 clones, roughly 80% being singletons. The sample taken for sequencing was peripheral blood. This chain links TRBV27 with TRBJ2-2; no reliable D call. The receptor comes from a man aged 50-59 years with acute or convalescent COVID-19. The CDR3 sequence is CASRYTTGELFF. CDR3 DNA sequence: TGTGCCAGCAGATACACCACCGGGGAGCTGTTTTTT.